This is a list of T cell receptor beta chains from one sample in a study of CD8+CD57+ T cells in acquired aplastic anemia. TCRdb called the reads again in MiXCR, with one record for every CDR3 protein. The sample consists of some 180,000 distinct CDR3 sequences, approximately 46% of them appearing once. Material for sequencing was sorted CD4+, CD8+, or CD8+CD57+ T cells (not recorded which) from PBMCs. The receptors here all came from a human donor in good health. CDR3s include the opening cysteine and the closing phenylalanine or tryptophan. Size values are once, few and many counts, or a class for expanded clones, and some rows have none.

v_gene,abundance,j_gene,CDR3aa
TRBV4-1,many,TRBJ2-7,CASSRQENSYEQYF
TRBV24-1,.,TRBJ1-2,CATSDAGLRGGYTF
TRBV29-1,many,TRBJ2-3,CSVGEVSGRAKDTQYF
TRBV29-1,many,TRBJ2-5,CSVARGATGYAETQYF
TRBV7-2,.,TRBJ1-1,CASRLWGGDTEAFF
TRBV15,once,TRBJ2-5,CATSSWQADAKTQYF
TRBV10-2,.,TRBJ1-2,CAGSELRGQHYGYTF
TRBV20-1,many,TRBJ2-1,CSARVTSGKQNEQFF
TRBV28,few,TRBJ2-7,CASSPNPLRSYEQYF
TRBV5-1,many,TRBJ1-2,CASSQNGGYTF
TRBV24-1,.,TRBJ2-3,CATSDVDRVDTRYF
TRBV3-1,few,TRBJ2-7,CASSQVSSGGYYEQYF
TRBV5-6,.,TRBJ2-3,CASSSRLTAFTTDTQYF
TRBV5-1,.,TRBJ2-5,CASSPHGGTRKETQYF
TRBV19,many,TRBJ2-7,CASSIASGSSYEQYF
TRBV20-1,.,TRBJ2-2,CSARNAREDTGELFF
TRBV3-1,.,TRBJ1-1,CASSQEHSITEAFF
TRBV29-1,.,TRBJ2-1,CSVGLAGSEQFF
TRBV7-6,.,TRBJ2-5,CASSLAPLAGGQETQYF
TRBV20-1,.,TRBJ1-3,CSAPYGNTIYF
TRBV12-3/TRBV12-4,many,TRBJ1-6,CASSARTGIVNSPLHF
TRBV2,.,TRBJ1-1,CASSSELGRTNTEAFF
TRBV2,many,TRBJ2-5,CASSDSGTRGETQYF
TRBV2,.,TRBJ2-2,CASSDRDVSPELFF
TRBV7-3,.,TRBJ1-1,CASSQLSNTEAFF
TRBV12-3/TRBV12-4,.,TRBJ2-1,CASSLAGREGRYNEQFF
TRBV4-2,.,TRBJ2-1,CASSPLRREENNEQFF
TRBV20-1,.,TRBJ2-1,CSAREAGSSYNEQFF